The TCR beta chain described here comes from a study of blood T cell repertoires in COVID-19. Study context: Samples taken during acute and convalescent COVID-19 were collected in the United States, Italy and Spain. Nucleic acid was either cDNA or gDNA, and it came from T cells, B-cell-depleted T cells, or PBMCs.

Participants, about 18 to 100 years old, spanned about 26 US areas. Cohort assignment relied on participant-reported clinical history. V was cut by 2 bases and J by 5 bases, with 10 bases left in between. Germline V gene data show CDR1 as GTSNPN and CDR2 as SVGIG (reference sequence). This CDR3 spans 13 amino acids. The method was immunoSEQ multiplex PCR; TCRdb's version includes in-frame clones alone and lacks a portion of them. The sample records a few hundred thousand clones, nearly 90% being singletons. The chain links TRBV30 to TRBJ1-5, with a tentative D call TRBD1 (5 bases). Sequencing used PBMCs or T cells enriched from blood (not recorded which). This clonotype was sampled from a man aged 25 to 40 who had been exposed to COVID-19. CDR3 nucleotide sequence: TGTGCCTGGAGTTTCGGGGGGGATCAGCCCCAGCATTTT. Residues: CAWSFGGDQPQHF. The full variable domain, its missing parts supplied by reference TRBV30 and TRBJ1-5, is SQTIHQWPATLVQPVGSPLSLECTVEGTSNPNLYWYRQAAGRGLQLLFYSVGIGQISSEVPQNLSASRPQDRQFILSSKKLLLSDSGFYLCAWSFGGDQPQHFGDGTRLSIL.